This T cell receptor (beta chain) was identified during a study of CD4 and CD8 cells across lung adenocarcinoma regions. This clonotype was seen at least ten times. The length of the CDR3 is 13 residues. Germline V gene sequence: CDR1 MNHNS, CDR2 SASEGT. A single record per CDR3 protein comes from TCRdb applying MiXCR to the PCR reads. The sample carries some 18,000 distinct CDR3 sequences, approximately 50% recorded once. The chain links TRBV6-1 to TRBJ2-5, with a weak D call TRBD2 (6 bases). Judging by the DNA end, TRBJ2-7 fits better; the J call may be wrong. This receptor was obtained from a male donor with lung adenocarcinoma. The CD4 and CD8 labels of this study may be unreliable. Sequenced sample: CD8+ T cells from the margin of a lung tumor. The CDR3 DNA is TGTGCCAGCAGCCGGGACTTCCCCTACGAGCAGTACTTC. This translates into CASSRDFPYEQYF.